Included here is one T cell receptor (beta chain) sequence, with context. As processed by the authors: Amplification from reference gene primers served as the basis for estimated nucleated cell counts. Clones were read by immunoSEQ multiplex PCR, and TCRdb kept only the in-frame ones, dropping some. V, J and clone size are taken as reported in that table, and D and trimming were inferred from the DNA itself. The table records around 30,000 clones, roughly 90% of them present only once. This sample is part of a study of blood T cell repertoires in COVID-19. Across the whole study: Samples of COVID-19 (acute and convalescent) were obtained from the United States, Italy and Spain. T cells, B-cell-depleted T cells, or PBMCs supplied cDNA or gDNA.

This CDR3 has 18 residues. Looked up from germline, CDR1 is LNHNV and CDR2 is YYDKDF (reference sequence). With 1 base clipped from V and 3 bases from J, the junction kept 10 bases outside the gene matches. The chain employs TRBV15 and TRBJ2-2, with 8 bases fitting TRBD2. Specimen: peripheral blood. The sequence was collected from a woman aged 40 to 50 with active or convalescent COVID-19. CDR3: CATSRGLTAGGYTGELFF. The CDR3 DNA sequence: TGTGCCACCAGCAGAGGCCTCACTGCGGGAGGATACACCGGGGAGCTGTTTTTT.